This T cell receptor beta chain originates from a study of blood T cell repertoires in COVID-19. Turning to the study itself: Samples of COVID-19 (acute and convalescent) were obtained from the United States, Italy and Spain. Sample material is recorded as cDNA or gDNA derived from T cells, B-cell-depleted T cells, or PBMCs.

In the original analysis: The authors estimated nucleated cell counts from reference gene primer amplification. The table came from immunoSEQ multiplex PCR; TCRdb's copy has only in-frame clones and leaves some out. Clone size and V and J calls were adopted from that table, with D and trimming inferred from the DNA. The sample contains over 200,000 clones, around 87% of which appear only once. This TCR was sampled from a man aged 55-75 years who had recovered from COVID-19. The sample taken for sequencing was peripheral blood.

Written as DNA, the CDR3 is TGTGCCAGCAGCTTATGGCCCCGGGACAATAGCAATCAGCCCCAGCATTTT. Translation gives CASSLWPRDNSNQPQHF. The chain employs TRBV7-9 and TRBJ1-5; D might be TRBD1 (6 bases). The CDR3 has 17 residues. Trimming shortened V by 2 bases and J by 0 bases, and 14 bases separated the two germline ends. Germline V lookup: CDR1 SEHNR, CDR2 FQNEAQ (reference sequence).